What follows are 5 T cell receptor beta chains derived from one specimen sequenced in a study of blood T cell repertoires in COVID-19. Repertoires were generated with immunoSEQ multiplex PCR, while TCRdb's copy carries only in-frame clones and drops some. The sample yields 90,000 to 140,000 clones, about 75% seen once. Sequencing used peripheral blood. These receptors originate from a woman in her seventies with acute or convalescent COVID-19.

The chain combines TRBV4-1 with TRBJ1-6; 9 positions match TRBD1. The germline gives CDR1 MGHRA, CDR2 YSYEKL. CDR3 length: 18 residues. Germline trimming cut 0 bases from V and 4 bases from J; bases unmatched to any gene: 7. The CDR3 bases are TGCGCCAGCAGCCAAGAAGGACAGGGGATCGCTTATAATTCACCCCTCCACTTT. Translating gives CASSQEGQGIAYNSPLHF.

This chain connects TRBV28 to TRBJ1-4; D is uncertain. The germline CDR1 and CDR2 sequences are MDHEN and SYDVKM. The CDR3 loop spans 16 amino acids. The V end lost 6 bases, the J end lost 0 bases, and 14 bases lay between the germline ends. The CDR3 bases are TGTGCCAGCAGGCGTAAGAGGTCGGCAACTAATGAAAAACTGTTTTTT. Protein sequence: CASRRKRSATNEKLFF.

The rearrangement joins TRBV7-9 to TRBJ1-5; no clear D gene. The CDR3 is 12 residues long. Trimming took off 6 bases at V and 3 bases at J, with 6 bases between the two ends. The germline CDR1 and CDR2 sequences are SEHNR and FQNEAQ (reference sequence). The CDR3 DNA follows: TGTGCCAGCAGTGAACACAATCAGCCCCAGCATTTT. Protein: CASSEHNQPQHF.

V usage is TRBV18 and J usage is TRBJ1-1, with 10 bases aligning to TRBD1. Germline V lookup: CDR1 KGHSH, CDR2 LQKENI. The CDR3 extends over 14 amino acids. The V and J ends lost 4 bases and 5 bases, in that order; junction bases with no gene match: 4. CDR3 sequence reads: CASSQTGGDTEAFF. The CDR3 bases are TGTGCCAGCTCACAGACAGGGGGCGATACTGAAGCTTTCTTT. Drawing the rest from reference TRBV18 and TRBJ1-1, the complete variable domain is NAGVMQNPRHLVRRRGQEARLRCSPMKGHSHVYWYRQLPEEGLKFMVYLQKENIIDESGMPKERFSAEFPKEGPSILRIQQVVRGDSAAYFCASSQTGGDTEAFFGQGTRLTVV.

The V call is TRBV29-1, the J call TRBJ2-5; 11 positions match TRBD2. V lost 6 bases to trimming and J lost 5 bases; unmatched junction nucleotides: 11. The CDR3 spans 15 residues. The germline CDR1 and CDR2 sequences are SQVTM and ANQGSEA. CDR3: CSVTPLAGGRETQYF. The CDR3 DNA sequence: TGCAGCGTAACCCCGCTAGCGGGGGGCCGGGAGACCCAGTACTTC.